This T cell receptor (beta chain) was identified in a study of preoperative IRX-2 immunotherapy in early breast cancer. Germline assignment: CDR1 MGHDK and CDR2 SYGVNS. Trimming cost V 0 bases and J 8 bases; bases outside gene matches: 8. The CDR3 covers 16 residues. Described treatment: preoperative locoregional IRX-2 cytokine immunotherapy. Repertoires were generated with immunoSEQ multiplex PCR, while TCRdb's copy carries only in-frame clones and drops some. The sample consists of some 32,000 clones, roughly four fifths of them appearing once. The TCR was taken from a human donor with breast cancer. This chain uses TRBV25-1 with TRBJ2-1, with 9 bases matching TRBD1. This specimen was lymph node tissue, taken from a patient treated with IRX-2 immunotherapy. The DNA for the CDR3 is TGTGCCAGCAGTGAATATGGGAGACAGGGGGAGGATGAGCAGTTCTTC. This translates into CASSEYGRQGEDEQFF.